This T cell receptor (beta chain) appears in the sequencing data of a study of control samples from healthy donors and cancer patients. Germline CDR1 and CDR2: SGHDN and FVKESK. This CDR3 contains 13 residues. Trimming shortened V by 0 bases and J by 7 bases, and 9 bases separated the two germline ends. Clones were sequenced by immunoSEQ multiplex PCR, and TCRdb holds only the in-frame ones, with some missing. The top ten hold around 17% of the sample, which has approximately 100,000 clones, approximately 90% seen once. The material sequenced was blood. This clonotype originated in a woman in her fifties or sixties in good health. This sequence joins TRBV14 and TRBJ1-2; D unresolved. The CDR3 bases are TGTGCCAGCAGCCAAGATCTTGGGGTTGGCTACACCTTC. It specifies CASSQDLGVGYTF.